This T cell receptor beta chain originates from a study of post-analysis software for immune sequencing data (dated by TCRdb to between 2015 and 2017). The study in broad terms: Relapsing-remitting, secondary progressive and progressive-relapsing multiple sclerosis were recorded as disease courses, and subtype annotation was lacking for some patients. The patient repertoires were set against eleven to twelve previously published healthy control repertoires from donors whose ages ranged from roughly 6 to 27 years. A subset of samples was prepared in parallel using single-end sample barcoding, then pooled and co-amplified after Illumina adapter ligation. Study-wide conclusions, independent of this receptor: Significantly higher frequencies in patients than in controls were found for roughly 5 TRBV segments, including TRBV5-6, TRBV5-1 and TRBV20-1. Direct clustering with F measure revealed strong co-clustering of samples prepared in the same batch, which led to a batch-effect correction. The multiple sclerosis patient group was slightly younger than the control group. Multiple sclerosis patients had significantly lower normalized Chao1 diversity than controls, a result that suggests substantial peripheral T-cell clonal expansion.

TCR beta repertoires were profiled from peripheral blood of 10 to 15 young patients with multiple sclerosis to demonstrate the VDJtools post-analysis software. The multiple sclerosis patients were children and adolescents between roughly 6 and 17 years of age. Points on this clonotype: The antigen it recognizes is unknown. Within one base of it there is no much larger clone, and no base qualities were kept.

The receptor library was made with PCR. Instrument on record: Illumina HiSeq 2500. To reduce PCR and sequencing biases, unique molecular identifiers were incorporated into the TCR beta cDNA libraries. Some 500,000 cDNA molecules were obtained per 1 to 10 million input T cells, so each molecule approximated one T cell. The patient libraries were prepared and sequenced using the same protocol as the earlier healthy control dataset. Within a given batch, samples were prepared together, multiplexed and sequenced on the same HiSeq lane. The paper's data handling went like this. MIGEC was used to process the raw barcoded reads, and molecular identifier groups with only a single read were discarded before consensus assembly and CDR3 extraction. VDJtools was used for post-analysis of the clonotype tables, and diversity was normalized by down-sampling every dataset to the size of the smallest sample. Repertoire overlap clustering matched CDR3 amino acid but not nucleotide sequences to correct batch-related cross-sample contamination. Using fastp at Q25 and MiXCR, TCRdb reprocessed the public reads and kept productive beta chains. Each entry merges the rows of one CDR3 protein and shows their most common DNA and genes. The V and J calls and clone size come from TCRdb's table, not from the authors' own analysis. This sample lists about 200,000 distinct CDR3 sequences; approximately 28% were detected once. The ten most abundant clones make up 3% to 3.5% of the sample.

V is pared back by 5 bases and J by 0 bases, with 14 bases lying between the germline termini. Looking up the germline V gene (reference sequence) yields CDR1 SEHNR and CDR2 FQNEAQ. From the cysteine through the phenylalanine, the CDR3 covers 16 amino acids. CDR3 DNA only is kept here, 48 bases in frame from base 1. The clonotype comes from a girl aged 2-17 years with multiple sclerosis. The chain is encoded by TRBV7-9 joined to TRBJ2-4, with the D gene too uncertain to name. Sequencing was performed on blood. The DNA reads as follows: TGTGCCAGCAGCCTCGGACCCGCTCTAGCCAAAAACATTCAGTACTTC. It codes for CASSLGPALAKNIQYF.